This T cell receptor (beta chain) was captured by sequencing in a study of blood T cell repertoires in COVID-19. Study-level information: Sites in the United States, Italy and Spain provided acute and convalescent COVID-19 samples. The cDNA or gDNA used as material had been derived from T cells, B-cell-depleted T cells, or PBMCs.

Study processing details: The assay estimated nucleated cells by amplifying reference gene primers. Libraries were prepared by immunoSEQ multiplex PCR; TCRdb keeps only in-frame clonotypes and omits some of them. From that table come the V and J calls and clone size; the DNA was used to work out D and trimming. Among a few hundred thousand clones, 86% were seen once, and the ten largest hold around an eighth. The CDR3 is 14 amino acids. Trimming took 1 base from V and 11 from J; bases not matched to a gene: 10. CDR1 is LGHDT, CDR2 YNNKEL, per germline (reference sequence). The TCR was taken from a man aged 80 or over with acute or convalescent COVID-19. The material sequenced was peripheral blood. The rearrangement joins TRBV3-1 (or the pseudogene TRBV3-2) to TRBJ1-1, with TRBD1 identical over 7 bases. The CDR3 reads CASSQVPRQGRAFF. CDR3 DNA: TGTGCCAGCAGCCAAGTACCTCGACAGGGCAGGGCTTTCTTT.